Listed below are T cell receptor beta chains from one sample, sequenced in a study of blood T cell repertoires in COVID-19. Clones were sequenced by immunoSEQ multiplex PCR, and TCRdb holds only the in-frame ones, with some missing. The sample holds over 150,000 clones, approximately 81% seen once. Sample: peripheral blood. Source of these receptors: a man in his late teens or twenties with active or convalescent COVID-19. Both conserved end residues are part of each CDR3. D genes are given only for firm matches. Expanded clones are given a class, and other clones once, few, many or no size at all.

TGTGCCAGCAGCCCAGAGGGGGCATCACCCCTCCACTTT CASSPEGASPLHF TRBD1 TRBJ1-6 13 TRBV7-6 -
TGTGCCAGCAGCTCAACCGGGACAGCAGATACGCAGTATTTT CASSSTGTADTQYF TRBD1 TRBJ2-3 14 TRBV7-2 -
TGTGCCAGCAGCTATTCTGGTAGTGACAGAGTTAATGAAAAACTGTTTTTT CASSYSGSDRVNEKLFF - TRBJ1-4 17 TRBV5-6 -
TGTGCCAGCAGCCAATTGGGGGCTGGGATCACTGAAGCTTTCTTT CASSQLGAGITEAFF - TRBJ1-1 15 TRBV3-1/TRBV3-2 -
TGTGCCAGCAGCCCCCAGTACACCGGGGAGCTGTTTTTT CASSPQYTGELFF - TRBJ2-2 13 TRBV7-3 -
TGTGCCAGCTCAGGCACTCAGGACTACGAGCAGTACTTC CASSGTQDYEQYF - TRBJ2-7 13 TRBV18 -
TGTGCCAGCAGTGTATTCCGGGGGTCCGAGACCCAGTACTTC CASSVFRGSETQYF - TRBJ2-5 14 TRBV2 -
TGTGCCAGCTCACCAAGGAATAGCCTGACAGATACGCAGTATTTT CASSPRNSLTDTQYF - TRBJ2-3 15 TRBV18 -
TGCGCCAGCAGCCAGCCGGCGGGGGGGGGCCAAGAGACCCAGTACTTC CASSQPAGGGQETQYF TRBD2 TRBJ2-5 16 TRBV4-1 -
TGTGCCAGCAGCTTAGCCGGGCAGGGAGGTTCACCCCTCCACTTT CASSLAGQGGSPLHF - TRBJ1-6 15 TRBV7-9 once
TGCGCCAGCACCCCCTACGGGGGGGCATCAGATACGCAGTATTTT CASTPYGGASDTQYF TRBD2 TRBJ2-3 15 TRBV5-1 -
TGTGCCAGCAGCCAAGCACTAGCAGGCACAGATACGCAGTATTTT CASSQALAGTDTQYF - TRBJ2-3 15 TRBV14 -
TGTGCCAGCACGCTTCGGGGGGACGCTTATAATTCACCCCTCCACTTT CASTLRGDAYNSPLHF - TRBJ1-6 16 TRBV27 -
TGTGCCAGCAGTTTATCTGGGGGGGACTCCTACAATGAGCAGTTCTTC CASSLSGGDSYNEQFF TRBD2 TRBJ2-1 16 TRBV27 -
TGTGCGACCGAGGGGGGGATAAACACCATATATTTT CATEGGINTIYF - TRBJ1-3 12 TRBV7-9 -
TGTGCCAGCAGCTTGGGGCGGGGACAGGGGGGCAATGAGCAGTTCTTC CASSLGRGQGGNEQFF TRBD1 TRBJ2-1 16 TRBV7-2 -
TGTGCCAGCAGCTCAGGATATAGCAATCAGCCCCAGCATTTT CASSSGYSNQPQHF - TRBJ1-5 14 TRBV11-2 -
TGTGCCAGCAACCCGAGGACATCCATTGAAAAACTGTTTTTT CASNPRTSIEKLFF - TRBJ1-4 14 TRBV5-6 -
TGTGCCAGCAGCCACGAAAGCGGGAGCTCCTACAATGAGCAGTTCTTC CASSHESGSSYNEQFF TRBD2 TRBJ2-1 16 TRBV3-1/TRBV3-2 -
TGTGCCAGCAGTTACGGGGGGGAAATAACCTCCTACGAGCAGTACTTC CASSYGGEITSYEQYF TRBD2 TRBJ2-7 16 TRBV9 -
TGTGCCAGCAGCCTCCTACAGGGGGCTTCAAATTCACCCCTCCACTTT CASSLLQGASNSPLHF TRBD1 TRBJ1-6 16 TRBV4-2 -
TGCAGTGCTAGCCCCCCGGGGACCCAGTACTTC CSASPPGTQYF - TRBJ2-5 11 TRBV20-1 -
TGCGCCAGCAGCCAGAGGACAGGGGACTATGGCTACACCTTC CASSQRTGDYGYTF TRBD1 TRBJ1-2 14 TRBV4-3 -
TGTGCCAGCAGAACCCTGGACAGGGGGAGTGGCTACACCTTC CASRTLDRGSGYTF TRBD1 TRBJ1-2 14 TRBV6-4 -
TGTGCCAGCAGCGCGGACAACTCTGGAAACACCATATATTTT CASSADNSGNTIYF - TRBJ1-3 14 TRBV7-9 once
TGTGCCAGCAGCCCCCCCGGACTAGCGGGAATACTTGAGCAGTTCTTC CASSPPGLAGILEQFF TRBD2 TRBJ2-1 16 TRBV7-2 once
TGTGCCAGTGCGGACAGGTATAATTCACCCCTCCACTTT CASADRYNSPLHF TRBD1 TRBJ1-6 13 TRBV19 -
TGTGCCAGCAGCTTTCCACTAGCGGGAGGCGCAGATACGCAGTATTTT CASSFPLAGGADTQYF TRBD2 TRBJ2-3 16 TRBV9 -
TGTGCCAGCACAATGACAGGGAATTATGGCTACACCTTC CASTMTGNYGYTF TRBD1 TRBJ1-2 13 TRBV12-3/TRBV12-4 -
TGCGCCAGCAGCTCCTTCGGGACTGGGAATGAGCAGTTCTTC CASSSFGTGNEQFF - TRBJ2-1 14 TRBV5-1 -
TGCGCCAGCAGCTTGAGGGGATCCGGGGAGCTGTTTTTT CASSLRGSGELFF - TRBJ2-2 13 TRBV5-1 -
TGTGCCAGCAGTCCCGACAGGGGTTTAACCTACGAGCAGTACTTC CASSPDRGLTYEQYF TRBD1 TRBJ2-7 15 TRBV7-6 -
TGTGCCAGCAGCTTCACAGACCCCTACGAGCAGTACTTC CASSFTDPYEQYF - TRBJ2-7 13 TRBV7-9 -
TGCGCCAGCAGCTTGGCTGTGACAGACTCTGGAAACACCATATATTTT CASSLAVTDSGNTIYF - TRBJ1-3 16 TRBV5-1 -
TGTGCCAGCAGTGAAGGCAAATTTTGGGCCACAGATACGCAGTATTTT CASSEGKFWATDTQYF - TRBJ2-3 16 TRBV2 -
TGTGCCGGTCTGACAGAGGCGCCGGGGGGTTCACCCCTCCACTTT CAGLTEAPGGSPLHF - TRBJ1-6 15 TRBV2 -
TGTGCCAGCAGCCAAGGCAGGGCCGGCCCAACGGAAGCTTTCTTT CASSQGRAGPTEAFF - TRBJ1-1 15 TRBV3-1/TRBV3-2 -
TGCAGCGCAAAGGCCAGGGATTCTACTGGCTACACCTTC CSAKARDSTGYTF - TRBJ1-2 13 TRBV29-1 -
TGTGCCAGCAGCCCAAGACAGGGGAACACTGAAGCTTTCTTT CASSPRQGNTEAFF TRBD1 TRBJ1-1 14 TRBV7-9 -
TGTGCCAGCGGGCGTGTGGGTGACGAGCAGTACTTC CASGRVGDEQYF - TRBJ2-7 12 TRBV7-2 few
TGCGCCAGCAGCCAACGGAGTGGCGGTCAACCCACCGGGGAGCTGTTTTTT CASSQRSGGQPTGELFF - TRBJ2-2 17 TRBV4-1 -
TGTGCCAGCAGCTTAGGAGCACTAGGCCCTAATGAAAAACTGTTTTTT CASSLGALGPNEKLFF - TRBJ1-4 16 TRBV7-2 -
TGTGCCAGCAATACAGGGAACCAAGAGACCCAGTACTTC CASNTGNQETQYF - TRBJ2-5 13 TRBV28 -